The 30 T cell receptor beta chains reported below all come from one sample, sequenced in a study of CD8 T cells in Susac syndrome. It was with random hexamers that about 0.45 to 1 ug RNA was reverse transcribed. Each CDR3 protein is one row after TCRdb ran MiXCR on the immunoSEQ multiplex PCR reads. The sample yields roughly 47,000 distinct CDR3 sequences, over 90% seen once. The sequenced material came from CD8+ T cells from PBMCs. All receptors derive from a human donor in good health.

The chain's CDR3 is CASSGLQGFGYGYTF. Written as DNA, the CDR3 is TGTGCCAGCAGTGGATTACAGGGGTTCGGCTATGGCTACACCTTC. V is TRBV2 and J is TRBJ1-2; 7 bases align to TRBD1. CDR3 length equals 15 residues. CDR1 is SNHLY, CDR2 FYNNEI, per germline. V dropped 4 bases and J dropped 4; count of bases not matched to a gene: 9. The full variable domain, in which reference TRBV2 and TRBJ1-2 provide the parts outside the CDR3, is EPEVTQTPSHQVTQMGQEVILRCVPISNHLYFYWYRQILGQKVEFLVSFYNNEISEKSEIFDDQFSVERPDGSNFTLKIRSTKLEDSAMYFCASSGLQGFGYGYTFGSGTRLTVV.

The chain has TRBV27 and TRBJ2-7, with unresolved D. The CDR3 has 13 amino acids. Trimming removed 2 bases from V and 5 bases from J, with 10 bases in between. Germline loops: CDR1 MNHEY, CDR2 SMNVEV (reference sequence). The CDR3 nucleotides are TGTGCCAGCAGTTTACTTGCCCGCAACGAGCAGTACTTC. This encodes CASSLLARNEQYF.

This clonotype was seen only a few times. V is TRBV5-1 and J is TRBJ2-7, with a possible D match to TRBD1 (5 bases). Germline loops: CDR1 SGHRS, CDR2 YFSETQ. The CDR3 runs 16 residues. The V end lost 1 base, the J end lost 0 bases, and 14 bases lay between the germline ends. CDR3 protein: CASSLPEDTFSYEQYF. The CDR3 DNA follows: TGCGCCAGCAGCTTGCCAGAGGACACGTTCTCCTACGAGCAGTACTTC.

This chain connects TRBV7-2 to TRBJ2-7, with 9 bases fitting TRBD2. Germline V gene sequence: CDR1 SGHTA, CDR2 FQGNSA. There are 15 residues in the CDR3. V was pared by 4 bases and J by 6 bases, with 10 bases of the junction left unmatched. CDR3 coding DNA: TGTGCCAGCAGCTATGGAATAGCGGGAGTACTCGAGCAGTACTTC. This gives the protein CASSYGIAGVLEQYF.

The chain employs TRBV19 and TRBJ2-6; no definite D call. Trimming removed 11 bases from V and 0 bases from J, with 8 bases in between. Germline lookup yields CDR1 LNHDA and CDR2 SQIVND (reference sequence). The CDR3 loop spans 13 amino acids. The CDR3 DNA sequence: TGTGCCTTTCACATCTCTGGGGCCAACGTCCTGACTTTC. Protein sequence: CAFHISGANVLTF. Supplemented by reference TRBV19 and TRBJ2-6, the full variable domain reads DGGITQSPKYLFRKEGQNVTLSCEQNLNHDAMYWYRQDPGQGLRLIYYSQIVNDFQKGDIAEGYSVSREKKESFPLTVTSAQKNPTAFYLCAFHISGANVLTFGAGSRLTVL.

The CDR3 DNA sequence: TGTGCCAGCAGCTTCGAGCTAGGGGACCCGGATGAGCAGTTCTTC. Translation: CASSFELGDPDEQFF. The chain recombines TRBV7-9 with TRBJ2-1; perhaps D is TRBD1 or TRBD2 (5 bases each). V was clipped by 3 bases and J by 8 bases, with 17 bases between them. The V gene's germline CDR1 is SEHNR and CDR2 FQNEAQ (reference sequence). The CDR3 spans 15 residues.

The chain couples TRBV6-5 to TRBJ2-7; D remains ambiguous. V lost 0 bases and J 1 base, leaving 4 bases between the germline ends. This CDR3 spans 13 amino acids. Looked up from germline, CDR1 is MNHEY and CDR2 is SVGAGI. DNA of the CDR3: TGTGCCAGCAGTTACTCAGTTTCCTACGAGCAGTACTTC. As protein: CASSYSVSYEQYF.

This clonotype appeared a single time. V and J are TRBV5-1 and TRBJ2-3, with D possibly TRBD2 on 6 matching bases. The CDR3 extends over 15 amino acids. V lost 6 bases and J lost 0, with 14 bases in between. CDR1 and CDR2 from the germline V gene are SGHRS and YFSETQ. The CDR3 nucleotides read TGCGCCAGCATTCTAGGGGAGGCTAGCACAGATACGCAGTATTTT. Amino acids: CASILGEASTDTQYF.

Here the CDR3 reads CASSYPGLAGIYNEQFF. CDR3 nucleotides: TGTGCCAGCAGCTACCCGGGACTAGCGGGAATCTACAATGAGCAGTTCTTC. The chain is built from TRBV7-9 and TRBJ2-1; TRBD2 matches 13 bases. V was pared by 4 bases and J by 3 bases, with 6 bases of the junction left unmatched. The CDR3 length is 17 residues. The germline V gene has CDR1 SEHNR and CDR2 FQNEAQ (reference sequence).

This clonotype showed up just once. V gene TRBV7-9 combines with J gene TRBJ2-7, with D possibly matching TRBD1 (5 bases). The CDR3 has 14 residues. Trimming shortened V by 4 bases and J by 4 bases, and 14 bases separated the two germline ends. CDR1 is SEHNR and CDR2 is FQNEAQ in the germline V gene (reference sequence). CDR3 sequence: CASSSQIRGYEQYF. The CDR3 coding sequence is TGTGCCAGCAGCTCACAAATTAGGGGATACGAGCAGTACTTC. The entire variable domain, with the rest obtained from reference TRBV7-9 and TRBJ2-7, is as follows: DTGVSQNPRHKITKRGQNVTFRCDPISEHNRLYWYRQTLGQGPEFLTYFQNEAQLEKSRLLSDRFSAERPKGSFSTLEIQRTEQGDSAMYLCASSSQIRGYEQYFGPGTRLTVT.

CDR3 protein: CAWSYTGGGGELFF. CDR3 DNA sequence: TGTGCCTGGAGTTACACAGGGGGAGGCGGGGAGCTGTTTTTT. J is TRBJ2-2 and V is TRBV30, with 8 bases lining up with TRBD1. The CDR3 runs to 14 residues. Germline V gives CDR1 GTSNPN, CDR2 SVGIG (reference sequence). V was clipped by 2 bases and J by 7 bases; unmatched bases: 6.

The chain combines TRBV3-1 with TRBJ1-2, with D tentatively TRBD1 (6 bases). V shed 0 bases and J shed 3 bases, with 11 bases lying between them. This CDR3 contains 15 residues. The germline V gene encodes CDR1 LGHDT and CDR2 YNNKEL (reference sequence). The CDR3 nucleotides read TGTGCCAGCAGCCAAGATGCAGGGGCTGACTATGGCTACACCTTC. This codes for CASSQDAGADYGYTF. Based on the CDR3 plus reference TRBV3-1 and TRBJ1-2, the full variable domain is DTAVSQTPKYLVTQMGNDKSIKCEQNLGHDTMYWYKQDSKKFLKIMFSYNNKELIINETVPNRFSPKSPDKAHLNLHINSLELGDSAVYFCASSQDAGADYGYTFGSGTRLTVV.

This clonotype was found once. This sequence joins TRBV5-1 and TRBJ1-1; TRBD1 matches at 8 bases. This CDR3 spans 16 amino acids. V lost 2 bases to trimming and J lost 0 bases; unmatched junction nucleotides: 6. Germline lookup yields CDR1 SGHRS and CDR2 YFSETQ. In nucleotides, the CDR3 is TGCGCCAGCAGCTTTCGCGACAGGGGCTTGAACACTGAAGCTTTCTTT. Protein sequence: CASSFRDRGLNTEAFF.

This chain joins TRBV7-9 and TRBJ2-1; 7 nucleotides agree with TRBD2. The CDR3 spans 16 residues. Trimming at V came to 1 base and at J to 2 bases, leaving 5 bases not matched to a gene. Germline CDR1 and CDR2: SEHNR and FQNEAQ (reference sequence). The DNA of the CDR3 is TGTGCCAGCAGCTTAGGGGGCGGGAGTGCCTACAATGAGCAGTTCTTC. Its translation: CASSLGGGSAYNEQFF.

The V and J genes are TRBV6-5 and TRBJ2-7; possibly TRBD2 for D (6 bases). This CDR3 contains 14 residues. CDR1 is MNHEY and CDR2 is SVGAGI in the germline V gene. Trimming pared 3 bases from V and 7 bases from J, leaving 16 bases between. The CDR3 region has the DNA TGTGCCAGCAGTTATCTCCCGGGACTGGAGGAGCAGTACTTC. It encodes CASSYLPGLEEQYF.

The chain couples TRBV5-6 to TRBJ2-1, with TRBD2 matching 9 bases. This CDR3 spans 16 amino acids. The V gene's germline CDR1 is SGHDT and CDR2 YYEEEE. With V trimmed by 1 base and J by 5 bases, 7 bases remained unmatched. CDR3 nucleotides: TGTGCCAGCAGCTTGTTGTATAGCGGGAGCAACAATGAGCAGTTCTTC. Translation gives CASSLLYSGSNNEQFF.

With respect to this clonotype: One end of the junction varies from germline; a read error may be responsible. The chain uses TRBV19 and TRBJ1-1; D may be TRBD1 (6 bases). The CDR3 runs 15 residues. Germline V CDR1 and CDR2: LNHDA, SQIVND (reference sequence). The CDR3 DNA reads as TGTGCCAGTAGCCCCCTGGGACATCGCGACACTGAGGCTTTCTTT. Translation: CASSPLGHRDTEAFF.

The V and J genes are TRBV5-4 and TRBJ1-1; D remains unclear. V lost 0 bases and J 7 bases, leaving 4 bases between the germline ends. The CDR3 covers 11 residues. Looked up from germline, CDR1 is SGHNT and CDR2 is YYREEE (reference sequence). In DNA, the CDR3 is TGTGCCAGCAGCTTGGTCGGTGAAGCTTTCTTT. Translation: CASSLVGEAFF.

The chain carries TRBV6-2 or TRBV6-3 and TRBJ2-5; D remains ambiguous. Germline CDR1 reads MNHEY; CDR2 reads SVGEGT. The CDR3 extends over 16 amino acids. Trimming stripped 2 bases from V and 1 base from J, with 14 bases between. CDR3 sequence (DNA): TGTGCCAGCAGTTACAGGGTCCGCCATCGCCAAGAGACCCAGTACTTC. It translates to CASSYRVRHRQETQYF.

The chain couples TRBV5-1 to TRBJ1-2; 8 bases fit TRBD1. Trimming removed 2 bases from V and 6 bases from J; junction bases left unmatched: 3. The CDR3 covers 13 residues. Germline-derived CDR1 and CDR2 are SGHRS and YFSETQ. This CDR3 is CASSFTGGDGYTF. CDR3 bases: TGCGCCAGCAGCTTTACAGGGGGTGATGGCTACACCTTC.

This clonotype was counted a single time. V gene TRBV6-2 or TRBV6-3 combines with J gene TRBJ1-5; no firm D call. CDR1 is MNHEY and CDR2 is SVGEGT in the germline V gene. The CDR3 extends over 14 amino acids. The V gene lost 2 bases and the J gene lost 5 bases, with 10 bases spanning the gap. In nucleotides, the CDR3 is TGTGCCAGCAGTTACGAGGGAAACGATCAGCCCCAGCATTTT. Its translation: CASSYEGNDQPQHF.

The chain is built from TRBV4-3 and TRBJ2-1; either TRBD1 or TRBD2 may fit D (5 bases each). V lost 10 bases to trimming and J lost 4 bases, with 11 bases between them. Germline lookup yields CDR1 LGHNA and CDR2 YSLEER. The CDR3 runs 12 residues. The CDR3 reads CATGTDYNEQFF. The DNA for the CDR3 is TGCGCCACCGGGACGGATTACAATGAGCAGTTCTTC.

The V call is TRBV5-6, the J call TRBJ2-3; no clear D gene. The germline V gene has CDR1 SGHDT and CDR2 YYEEEE. CDR3 length: 13 amino acids. Trimming cost V 4 bases and J 4 bases, with 10 bases left between them. CDR3 sequence reads: CASSPWTADTQYF. CDR3 nucleotide sequence: TGTGCCAGCAGCCCCTGGACCGCAGATACGCAGTATTTT.

This clonotype was seen a single time. This chain links TRBV12-5 with TRBJ2-5; D is undetermined. The CDR3 contains 15 residues. Per the germline V gene, CDR1 is LGHNT and CDR2 is FRNRAP. Trimming cost V 0 bases and J 2 bases, with 10 bases left between them. The CDR3 coding sequence is TGTGCTAGTGGTTTGGTACTGGGGTCACAAGAGACCCAGTACTTC. This codes for CASGLVLGSQETQYF.

The chain combines TRBV7-9 with TRBJ2-1, with 8 bases matching TRBD2. This CDR3 has 17 amino acids. In germline, CDR1 is SEHNR, CDR2 FQNEAQ (reference sequence). V was pared by 4 bases and J by 8 bases, with 16 bases of the junction left unmatched. This CDR3 reads CASSSPSVSGSTDEQFF. The CDR3 bases are TGTGCCAGCAGCTCCCCCTCTGTAAGCGGGAGTACCGATGAGCAGTTCTTC.

The J gene is TRBJ1-3, the V gene TRBV13, with D possibly TRBD1 on 6 matching bases. The CDR3 loop spans 16 amino acids. Germline assignment: CDR1 PRHDT and CDR2 FYEKMQ (reference sequence). V gave up 2 bases and J gave up 0 bases, with 11 bases separating them. CDR3 coding DNA: TGTGCCAGCAGCTTAAGACAGGTGAACTCTGGAAACACCATATATTTT. This encodes CASSLRQVNSGNTIYF.

This chain links TRBV27 with TRBJ2-1; perhaps TRBD1 as D (6 bases). The CDR3 contains 15 residues. Germline CDR1 reads MNHEY; CDR2 reads SMNVEV (reference sequence). The V gene lost 3 bases and the J gene lost 6 bases, with 15 bases spanning the gap. CDR3 sequence: CASSFIQGTINEQFF. For the CDR3, the DNA is TGTGCCAGCAGTTTCATTCAGGGGACCATCAATGAGCAGTTCTTC.

The chain couples TRBV12-5 to TRBJ2-1; maybe TRBD2 (6 bases). The germline V gene has CDR1 LGHNT and CDR2 FRNRAP. This CDR3 is 14 amino acids long. The V and J ends lost 0 bases and 8 bases respectively, with 11 bases between them. CDR3 nucleotide sequence: TGTGCTAGTGGTTTGGTACAGACTAGGGATGAGCAGTTCTTC. Encoded protein: CASGLVQTRDEQFF.

The chain uses TRBV20-1 and TRBJ1-1; the match to TRBD1 covers 7 bases. The CDR3 spans 14 residues. Losses at the gene ends were 5 bases for V and 4 bases for J; bases not matched to a gene: 10. CDR1 and CDR2 (germline): DFQATT, SNEGSKA (reference sequence). CDR3 residues: CSASNRGGITEAFF. In DNA, the CDR3 is TGCAGTGCTTCAAACAGGGGTGGCATCACTGAAGCTTTCTTT.

The chain combines TRBV9 with TRBJ2-5; D uncertain. This CDR3 comprises 14 residues. With 3 bases removed from V and 0 bases from J, the gap between germline ends came to 9 bases. Germline CDR1 reads SGDLS; CDR2 reads YYNGEE. The CDR3 coding sequence is TGTGCCAGCAGCGCTAACCTGTACCAAGAGACCCAGTACTTC. Translating gives CASSANLYQETQYF.